The clone carrying this TCR beta chain was recorded at least ten times. The data are from a study of regulatory T cells in long-lasting Graves disease. iRepertoire HTBI primers and Arm-PCR of CDR3 regions built TCR beta libraries. TCRdb reprocessed the multiplex PCR reads with MiXCR, giving one entry per CDR3 protein. The sample has 650,000 to 700,000 distinct CDR3 sequences; 30% are singletons. The CDR3 length is 13 residues. The germline V gene encodes CDR1 LGHDT and CDR2 YNNKEL (reference sequence). Deletions cut 1 base from V and 8 bases from J, with 8 bases between. Described time point: persistent/refractory GD, antithyroid drugs over 5 years with positive TRAb. RNA from PBMCs was the source of the TCR library.

Sample: peripheral blood mononuclear cells (PBMCs), taken when the disease was refractory, from a patient treated with antithyroid drugs. The V call is TRBV3-1, the J call TRBJ1-4; D gene unclear. This TCR derives from a female donor with Graves disease. CDR3 amino acids: CASSQVNGEKLFF. Written as DNA, the CDR3 is TGTGCCAGCAGCCAAGTGAATGGGGAAAAACTGTTTTTT. Based on the CDR3 plus reference TRBV3-1 and TRBJ1-4, the full variable domain is DTAVSQTPKYLVTQMGNDKSIKCEQNLGHDTMYWYKQDSKKFLKIMFSYNNKELIINETVPNRFSPKSPDKAHLNLHINSLELGDSAVYFCASSQVNGEKLFFGSGTQLSVL.